This TCR beta chain came from a study of shared clonotypes between healthy human individuals. Sequenced by immunoSEQ multiplex PCR; TCRdb stores in-frame clones only, minus some. The sample has 1.5 million to 2.5 million clones, about 95% seen once. The CDR3 spans 16 residues. Germline CDR1 is SGHTA and CDR2 is FQGNSA. V lost 2 bases and J lost 7; bases outside the gene matches: 14. As defined, naive CD8 cells were CD45RO-negative and positively selected for CCR7, with terminally differentiated effector memory CD45RA+ cells excluded. V gene TRBV7-2 combines with J gene TRBJ2-7, with 7 bases that match TRBD1. The sample comprised naive CD8+ T cells sorted from blood. The sequence came from a man aged 18 to 29 in good health. The CDR3 sequence: CASSLLVRGQSPEQYF. The CDR3 nucleotides are TGTGCCAGCAGCTTATTAGTGAGGGGACAGTCTCCTGAGCAGTACTTC.